The next 10 T cell receptor beta chains were all read from a single sample in a study of cytomegalovirus exposure and HLA in healthy donors. PCR employed 60 Vbeta and 13 Jbeta primers. Sequencing used immunoSEQ multiplex PCR; TCRdb keeps in-frame clones, though not all of them. This sample yields approximately 110,000 clones, of which 60% to 75% are seen a single time; about a tenth belongs to the top ten. The sequenced sample was PBMCs. The source of these receptors is a man aged 35 to 55 in good health and CMV-seropositive.

The chain links TRBV28 to TRBJ2-3; 9 bases are shared with TRBD1. The CDR3 length is 14 residues. Trimming removed 8 bases from V and 4 bases from J; junction bases left unmatched: 7. Per germline, CDR1 MDHEN and CDR2 SYDVKM. CDR3 region: CASGTQGAPDTQYF. CDR3 sequence (DNA): TGTGCCAGCGGAACACAGGGGGCTCCAGATACGCAGTATTTT.

The rearrangement links TRBV27 to TRBJ2-2; D is unclear. Germline V gives CDR1 MNHEY, CDR2 SMNVEV (reference sequence). Trimming left V 1 base short and J 7 bases short, with 4 bases between. The CDR3 totals 12 residues. The CDR3 bases are TGTGCCAGCAGTTTATTAGTCGGGGAGCTGTTTTTT. Translating it yields CASSLLVGELFF.

In this sample, this clone turned up once. CDR3 DNA: TGTGCCAGCTCACCACTACGCGGTGGCTACGAGCAGTACGTC. This gives the protein CASSPLRGGYEQYV. The chain recombines TRBV18 with TRBJ2-7; D remains unclear. The CDR3 sequence is 14 residues long. Trimming took off 1 base at V and 3 bases at J, with 10 bases between the two ends. Germline CDR1 and CDR2: KGHSH and LQKENI.

V usage is TRBV10-2 and J usage is TRBJ2-5; D may be TRBD2 (5 bases). The CDR3 length is 14 residues. The V end was cut by 4 bases, the J end by 0 bases, with 9 bases between. Germline CDR1 and CDR2: WSHSY and SAAADI. The CDR3 is CASSGRRYQETQYF. CDR3 sequence (DNA): TGCGCCAGCAGTGGCAGGAGGTACCAAGAGACCCAGTACTTC.

J is TRBJ1-1 and V is TRBV6-5, with 7 bases aligning to TRBD1. The length of the CDR3 is 15 residues. Germline V lookup: CDR1 MNHEY, CDR2 SVGAGI. The trim removed 2 bases at V and 3 bases at J, leaving 6 bases unmatched. The CDR3 DNA reads TGTGCCAGCAGTTACGGTGACAGGGCGGACACTGAAGCTTTCTTT. Encoded protein: CASSYGDRADTEAFF.

This rearrangement joins TRBV19 to TRBJ2-7, with 7 bases matching TRBD2. Germline CDR1 reads LNHDA; CDR2 reads SQIVND (reference sequence). The V segment lost 11 bases and the J segment 5 bases; nucleotides outside the gene matches: 12. The CDR3 has 13 amino acids. CDR3: CASSTGGSHEQYV. DNA for the CDR3: TGTGCCTCTTCGACGGGCGGGAGCCACGAGCAGTACGTC.

The chain employs TRBV7-3 and TRBJ1-2; 11 nucleotides agree with TRBD1. V was clipped by 6 bases and J by 8 bases; unmatched bases: 5. Germline loops: CDR1 SGHTA, CDR2 FQGTGA. This CDR3 is 13 amino acids long. The CDR3 is CASSFGDRGGYTF. The CDR3, as DNA: TGTGCCAGCAGTTTTGGGGACAGGGGGGGCTACACCTTC.

In nucleotides, the CDR3 is TGTGCCAGCTCTAGACAGACCTCGAGCAATCAGCCCCAGCATTTT. It encodes CASSRQTSSNQPQHF. The chain employs TRBV18 and TRBJ1-5, with a tentative D call TRBD1 (5 bases). The CDR3 is made up of 15 amino acids. Germline values: CDR1 KGHSH, CDR2 LQKENI. V was shortened by 6 bases and J by 1 base, with 13 bases between the two germline ends.

This clone was observed a few times. The rearrangement uses TRBV28 and TRBJ2-3; 8 positions match TRBD2. The ends lost 8 bases at V and 0 bases at J; junction bases unmatched: 4. The CDR3 is made up of 14 amino acids. Germline V gives CDR1 MDHEN, CDR2 SYDVKM. The CDR3 sequence is CASWGLGSTDTQYF. The CDR3 nucleotides read TGTGCCAGCTGGGGACTAGGGAGCACAGATACGCAGTATTTT.

This clone was recorded a few times. V gene TRBV19 combines with J gene TRBJ1-1; D possibly corresponds to TRBD1 (6 bases). This CDR3 spans 16 amino acids. Trimming took 5 bases from V and 0 from J, leaving 16 bases between them. Germline-derived CDR1 and CDR2 are LNHDA and SQIVND (reference sequence). The CDR3 sequence: CASSDLTGTMNTEAFF. For the CDR3, the DNA is TGTGCCAGTAGTGACTTAACCGGGACAATGAACACTGAAGCTTTCTTT.